What follows describes a single T cell receptor (beta chain). The sample is drawn from a study of shared clonotypes between healthy human individuals. TCRdb's table, derived via immunoSEQ multiplex PCR, lists solely in-frame clones and lacks some. The profile shows around 700,000 clones, 74% of them singletons. Sequencing was carried out using memory CD4+ T cells sorted from blood. Subset in this sample: CD45RA-negative fraction. The sequence was obtained from a woman aged 25-40 years in good health.

DNA for the CDR3: TGTGCCAGCAGCTTACCGGGACACTGGATCGCTGGGGCCAACGTCCTGACTTTC. Translation gives CASSLPGHWIAGANVLTF. This chain connects TRBV5-6 to TRBJ2-6; weak D call: TRBD1 (6 bases). V was shortened by 2 bases and J by 2 bases, with 17 bases between the two germline ends. The CDR3 contains 18 residues. Per the germline V gene, CDR1 is SGHDT and CDR2 is YYEEEE.